Listed below are T cell receptor beta chains from one sample, sequenced in a study of T cell changes during pregnancy in multiple sclerosis. Method: immunoSEQ multiplex PCR; TCRdb's copy keeps in-frame clones and lacks some. This table holds tens of thousands of clones, approximately 91% found once. Sequenced material: peripheral blood, taken in the third trimester of pregnancy. The receptor set was obtained from a female donor with multiple sclerosis, enrolled in a pregnancy study. The CDR3 runs from the conserved cysteine through the conserved F or W. Rows may omit the clone size; those that give it use once, few, many or a size class.

length	size	J	V	CDR3
15	NA	TRBJ1-3	TRBV6-1	CASSEWVATGGTIYF
14	NA	TRBJ2-3	TRBV6-5	CASSYSRQDFTQYF
14	NA	TRBJ1-2	TRBV27	CASSLTGRVYGYTF
22	NA	TRBJ1-1	TRBV5-1	CASSLTPSRKTGQGVVNTEAFF
11	NA	TRBJ1-1	TRBV5-6	CASSVGTEAFF
14	few	TRBJ1-6	TRBV6-6	CASNPPGDNSPLHF
17	NA	TRBJ2-1	TRBV30	CAWSVWVPQTGYNEQFF
11	NA	TRBJ2-7	TRBV20-1	CSAPFSYEQYF
17	NA	TRBJ2-1	TRBV19	CASSYGWGGGSYNEQFF
13	NA	TRBJ2-7	TRBV19	CASSPYSAREQYF
17	NA	TRBJ1-1	TRBV7-2	CASSPQPLGRGNTEAFF
13	NA	TRBJ2-5	TRBV15	CATSRDGQETQYF
13	NA	TRBJ1-5	TRBV5-1	CASSPFGGQPQHF
12	NA	TRBJ2-7	TRBV2	CASSDGDYEQYF
16	NA	TRBJ2-3	TRBV4-1	CASSLIPGQGPSTQYF
16	NA	TRBJ2-3	TRBV9	CASSDVGTGGPDTQYF
15	NA	TRBJ2-3	TRBV6-1	CASSPPSGGFDTQYF
14	once	TRBJ1-1	TRBV11-2	CASSLNRGGTEAFF
13	NA	TRBJ1-1	TRBV7-3	CASSLIPVTEAFF
15	NA	TRBJ1-3	TRBV21-1	CATPRTSVSGNTIYF
12	NA	TRBJ1-4	TRBV6-5	CASSSSDRALFF
15	NA	TRBJ2-7	TRBV4-3	CASSQVGGRSYEQYF
12	NA	TRBJ1-4	TRBV29-1	CSVEYGGGKLFF
13	NA	TRBJ1-1	TRBV6-7	CASSYDRNTEAFF
13	NA	TRBJ2-5	TRBV25-1	CASSEPGRDTQYF
13	once	TRBJ2-1	TRBV9	CASSTRQRSEQFF
13	few	TRBJ1-6	TRBV2	CASSVTASSPLHF
14	NA	TRBJ1-2	TRBV5-6	CASSFQGQNYGYTF
18	NA	TRBJ2-5	TRBV6-4	CASSDSNDGGIHQETQYF
13	NA	TRBJ1-1	TRBV15	CATSTQANTEAFF
17	NA	TRBJ1-4	TRBV5-4	CASSRDRGYATNEKLFF
16	NA	TRBJ2-7	TRBV7-8	CASSLGSSGVIYEQYF
13	NA	TRBJ1-5	TRBV19	CASRDRKAQPQHF
13	NA	TRBJ1-2	TRBV25-1	CERTGGWCWGYTF
16	NA	TRBJ1-2	TRBV28	CASSSDWEDFNYGYTF
14	NA	TRBJ1-5	TRBV5-1	CASSLEGASQPQHF
14	NA	TRBJ2-1	TRBV2	CATLYRLIDYEQFF
14	NA	TRBJ1-2	TRBV28	CASSLVTGGDGYTF
12	NA	TRBJ2-7	TRBV29-1	CSGGDLRGEQYF
14	NA	TRBJ2-3	TRBV7-2	CASSLDSSTDTQYF
12	NA	TRBJ2-7	TRBV28	CASLDSLYEQYF
18	NA	TRBJ2-1	TRBV7-2	CASSLASGAGGRYNEQFF
13	NA	TRBJ1-1	TRBV30	CAWIRDYDAEAFF
13	NA	TRBJ1-5	TRBV27	CASSPYSNQPQHF
16	NA	TRBJ1-2	TRBV7-9	CASSLWDRGPDYGYTF